This T cell receptor beta chain was profiled in a study of cytomegalovirus exposure and HLA in healthy donors. Overall study context: An analysis done earlier identified about 100 million unique TCR beta sequences from about 179 million T cells. Samples from HLA-typed donors yielded about 85 million unique TCRs in an early data release.

This clone came up a few times. This CDR3 comprises 14 residues. Germline V CDR1 and CDR2: SGDLS, YYNGEE. Germline trimming cut 4 bases from V and 2 bases from J; bases unmatched to any gene: 5. 13 Jbeta primers and 60 Vbeta primers were used for the PCR. How the authors handled the data: An analysis performed later counted about 80 million unique TCR beta chains (roughly 11 million of them shared). Sequenced by immunoSEQ multiplex PCR; TCRdb stores in-frame clones only, minus some. The V and J calls and clone size come from that table; D and trimming were worked out from the DNA. The table has 160,000 or so clones, 75% to 85% seen once.

Specimen: PBMCs. The chain is built from TRBV9 and TRBJ2-5; 7 nucleotides align to TRBD2. The sequence was obtained from a woman between 45 and 60 years old in good health and CMV-seronegative. CDR3 region: CASSPYGGQETQYF. CDR3 sequence (DNA): TGTGCCAGCAGCCCCTACGGGGGGCAAGAGACCCAGTACTTC.